This T cell receptor beta chain was profiled in a study of control samples from healthy donors and cancer patients. This table comes from immunoSEQ multiplex PCR, and its TCRdb copy is limited to in-frame clones, with some not included. The table lists 120,000 or so clones, just over 90% of them singletons. The V gene's germline CDR1 is SGHKS and CDR2 YYEKEE (reference sequence). The CDR3 extends over 16 amino acids. V gave up 0 bases and J gave up 4 bases; unmatched junction bases: 5. The chain employs TRBV5-5 and TRBJ1-4; 8 bases fit TRBD1. What was sequenced was blood. The sequence came from a woman younger than 30 in good health. CDR3 loop: CASSLGWTGINEKLFF. The CDR3 coding sequence is TGTGCCAGCAGCTTGGGGTGGACAGGGATTAATGAAAAACTGTTTTTT.